This entry lists 10 T cell receptor beta chains sequenced from one sample in a study of T-cell reconstitution after alpha-beta-depleted transplantation in children. Molecular barcoding with unique molecular identifiers was used for the TCRbeta library. TCRdb re-called the PCR reads with MiXCR, one entry per CDR3 protein. This sample has 150,000 to 200,000 distinct CDR3 sequences, with 6.3% found just once. Specimen: PBMCs, collected before TCRalphabeta/CD19-depleted stem cell transplant. The origin of the receptors is a girl under three years old with combined immunodeficiency, due to receive a stem cell transplant.

The genes are TRBV12-3 or TRBV12-4 and TRBJ1-1; D is perhaps TRBD1 (5 bases). V shed 7 bases and J shed 0 bases, with 27 bases lying between them. The CDR3 loop spans 19 amino acids. The CDR3, as DNA: TGTGCCAGCATCTTGGGGTCGGGGGTCGGGGGGACGGTGAACACTGAAGCTTTCTTT. Its protein is CASILGSGVGGTVNTEAFF.

This clonotype was counted at least ten times. The V call is TRBV20-1, the J call TRBJ2-5; tentatively, D is TRBD1 (6 bases). Germline assignment: CDR1 DFQATT and CDR2 SNEGSKA (reference sequence). The CDR3 extends over 13 amino acids. The CDR3 coding sequence is TGCAGCGAGTACAGGGAAACCCAAGAGACCCAGTACTTC. It codes for CSEYRETQETQYF.

This clonotype has a count of ten or more. The rearrangement joins TRBV7-8 to TRBJ2-2, with 10 bases matching TRBD2. The length of the CDR3 is 17 residues. Looked up from germline, CDR1 is SGHVS and CDR2 is FQNEAQ. V dropped 2 bases and J dropped 6; count of bases not matched to a gene: 9. CDR3 sequence reads: CASSLLTAGGLAGELFF. The CDR3 DNA sequence: TGTGCCAGCAGCTTATTGACAGCGGGGGGGCTGGCCGGGGAGCTGTTTTTT.

With respect to this clonotype: A much larger clone lies a single base off, so this may be a read error. The V gene is TRBV21-1, the J gene TRBJ1-2; the tabulated D call, TRBD1, remains unverified against the DNA. TRBV21-1 is deemed a pseudogene. There are 18 residues in the CDR3. CDR3 protein: CASSTRLNRDRVKYGHTF. The CDR3 DNA follows: TGTGCCAGCAGCACCCGATTAAATCGGGACAGGGTTAAATATGGCCACACCTTC.

The J gene is TRBJ2-6, the V gene TRBV7-3; D uncertain. The V end was cut by 2 bases, the J end by 0 bases, with 11 bases between. The CDR3 covers 17 residues. CDR1 is SGHTA and CDR2 is FQGTGA in the germline V gene. The CDR3, as DNA: TGTGCCAGCAGCTTAGTTAGTCACAGCTCTGGGGCCAACGTCCTGACTTTC. It yields the protein CASSLVSHSSGANVLTF.

This clonotype was seen ten or more times. This chain connects TRBV29-1 to TRBJ1-2; unclear D gene. V lost 4 bases, J lost 4 bases, and 7 bases lay in between. Germline V gene data show CDR1 as SQVTM and CDR2 as ANQGSEA. CDR3 size: 11 residues. The DNA of the CDR3 is TGCAGCGTTGGCTCGTTCTATGGCTACACCTTC. Translating it yields CSVGSFYGYTF.

In the case of this clonotype: This may be a read error: a much more frequent sequence differs by one nucleotide. Lacking the conserved final phenylalanine or tryptophan, this CDR3 likely reflects a read error. This sequence joins TRBV7-3 and TRBJ2-1; D is unclear. Per the germline V gene, CDR1 is SGHTA and CDR2 is FQGTGA. Trimming took off 5 bases at V and 7 bases at J, with 12 bases between the two ends. The CDR3 consists of 13 residues. CDR3 sequence: CASSPPLNNEQFI. DNA for the CDR3: TGTGCCAGCAGCCCTCCCCTAAATAATGAGCAGTTCATC.

This clonotype has a count of ten or more. This sequence joins TRBV28 and TRBJ1-1; D might be TRBD1 (6 bases). Germline CDR1 is MDHEN and CDR2 is SYDVKM. This CDR3 has 16 amino acids. Trimming pared 5 bases from V and 6 bases from J, leaving 22 bases between. CDR3 in DNA: TGTGCCAGCAGTACCCGGAGGGGGGGGAGGAGGGCTGAAGCTTTCTTT. Its translation is CASSTRRGGRRAEAFF.

The chain has TRBV2 and TRBJ2-2; no definite D call. Trimming left V 4 bases short and J 6 bases short, with 15 bases between. Per the germline V gene, CDR1 is SNHLY and CDR2 is FYNNEI. The CDR3 runs to 15 residues. CDR3 DNA sequence: TGTGCCAGCAGTGTCTGGCGGATCAGTGCCGGGGAGCTGTTTTTT. It encodes CASSVWRISAGELFF.

At least ten counts were recorded for this clonotype. The chain is built from TRBV6-2 or TRBV6-3 and TRBJ2-7; D is perhaps TRBD2 (5 bases). The CDR3 is 17 residues long. The V gene lost 7 bases and the J gene lost 1 base, with 23 bases spanning the gap. The germline gives CDR1 MNHEY, CDR2 SVGEGT. CDR3: CASTPHRGSNDSYEQYF. CDR3 sequence (DNA): TGTGCCAGCACCCCTCATCGCGGGTCTAACGATTCCTACGAGCAGTACTTC.